This T cell receptor beta chain comes out of a study of memory CD8 T cells in hepatitis C reinfection. Background on the study: Between 3 and 8 weeks after reinfection detection, peak samples were drawn. Overall study findings and caveats: Conclusions on public clonotypes and secondary clearance were not definitive with a handful of donors.

Libraries were prepared by immunoSEQ multiplex PCR; TCRdb keeps only in-frame clonotypes and omits some of them. The sample lists around 45,000 clones; 88% were seen once. To note about this clone: Antigen: not known.

Time point noted: peak reinfection, 3 to 8 weeks after reinfection detection. The sorted cells went straight to TCR sequencing with no prior in vitro expansion. Donors were people who inject drugs in the Montreal HEPCO cohort. Trimming removed 2 bases from V and 6 bases from J, with 7 bases in between. CDR3 size: 12 residues. The germline V gene has CDR1 MNHEY and CDR2 SVGAGI. This clonotype was obtained from a man aged 18 to 30 with hepatitis C virus infection. This chain uses TRBV6-5 with TRBJ1-1, with D unclear. The source material was naive CD8+ T cells sorted from blood. For the CDR3, the DNA is TGTGCCAGCAGTTACATCGAGGCTGAAGCTTTCTTT. This gives the protein CASSYIEAEAFF.